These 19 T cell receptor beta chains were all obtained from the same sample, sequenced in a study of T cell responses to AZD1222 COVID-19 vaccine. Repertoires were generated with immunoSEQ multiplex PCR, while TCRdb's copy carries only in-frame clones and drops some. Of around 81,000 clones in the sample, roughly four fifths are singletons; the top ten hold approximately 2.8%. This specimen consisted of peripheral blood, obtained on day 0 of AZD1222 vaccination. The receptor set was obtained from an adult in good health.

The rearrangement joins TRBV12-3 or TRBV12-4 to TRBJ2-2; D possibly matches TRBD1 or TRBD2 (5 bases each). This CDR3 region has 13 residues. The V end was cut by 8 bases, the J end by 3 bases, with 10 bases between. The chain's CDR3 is CASRGAYTGELFF. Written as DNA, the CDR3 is TGTGCCAGCCGAGGGGCTTACACCGGGGAGCTGTTTTTT.

CDR3 in amino acids: CASNLGFGYTF. CDR3 DNA sequence: TGTGCCAGTAACTTAGGGTTCGGCTACACCTTC. This rearrangement joins TRBV19 to TRBJ1-2; D not certain. Germline CDR1 is LNHDA and CDR2 is SQIVND (reference sequence). CDR3 length: 11 amino acids. Trimming removed 7 bases at V and 8 bases at J, with 11 bases between.

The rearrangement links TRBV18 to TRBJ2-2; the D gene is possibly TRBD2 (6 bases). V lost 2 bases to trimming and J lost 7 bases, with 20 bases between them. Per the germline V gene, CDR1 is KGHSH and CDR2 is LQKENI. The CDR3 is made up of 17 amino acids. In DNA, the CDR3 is TGTGCCAGCTCACCAAGGCTTTCCGGGGGTCAAGGCGGGGAGCTGTTTTTT. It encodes CASSPRLSGGQGGELFF.

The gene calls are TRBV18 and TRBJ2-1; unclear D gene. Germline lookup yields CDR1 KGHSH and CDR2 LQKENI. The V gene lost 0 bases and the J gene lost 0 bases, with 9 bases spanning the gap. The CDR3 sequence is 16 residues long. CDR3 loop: CASSPPHKGSYNEQFF. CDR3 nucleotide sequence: TGTGCCAGCTCACCACCGCACAAGGGCTCCTACAATGAGCAGTTCTTC.

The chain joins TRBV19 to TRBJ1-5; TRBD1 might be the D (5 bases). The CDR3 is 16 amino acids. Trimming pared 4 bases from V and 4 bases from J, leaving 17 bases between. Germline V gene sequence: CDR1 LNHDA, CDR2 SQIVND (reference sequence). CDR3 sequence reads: CASSKAGKGSNQPQHF. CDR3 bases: TGTGCCAGTAGTAAGGCAGGGAAGGGCTCTAATCAGCCCCAGCATTTT.

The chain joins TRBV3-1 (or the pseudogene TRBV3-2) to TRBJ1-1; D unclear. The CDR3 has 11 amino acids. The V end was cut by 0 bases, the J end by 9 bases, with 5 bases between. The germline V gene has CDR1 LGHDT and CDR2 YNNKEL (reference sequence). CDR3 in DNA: TGTGCCAGCAGCCAAGAAGGGCAAGCTTTCTTT. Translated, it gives CASSQEGQAFF.

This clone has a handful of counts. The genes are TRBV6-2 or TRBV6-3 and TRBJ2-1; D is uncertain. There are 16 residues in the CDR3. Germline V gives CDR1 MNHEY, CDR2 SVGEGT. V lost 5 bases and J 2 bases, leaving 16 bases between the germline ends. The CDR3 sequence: CASSPYYQQTYNEQFF. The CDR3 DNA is TGTGCCAGCAGTCCGTACTACCAGCAGACCTACAATGAGCAGTTCTTC.

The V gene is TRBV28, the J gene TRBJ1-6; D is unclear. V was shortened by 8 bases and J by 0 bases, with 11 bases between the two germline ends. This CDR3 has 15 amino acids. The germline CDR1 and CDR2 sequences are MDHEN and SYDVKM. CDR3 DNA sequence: TGTGCCAGCTGGGGAGCTAGCTCCTATAATTCACCCCTCCACTTT. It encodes CASWGASSYNSPLHF.

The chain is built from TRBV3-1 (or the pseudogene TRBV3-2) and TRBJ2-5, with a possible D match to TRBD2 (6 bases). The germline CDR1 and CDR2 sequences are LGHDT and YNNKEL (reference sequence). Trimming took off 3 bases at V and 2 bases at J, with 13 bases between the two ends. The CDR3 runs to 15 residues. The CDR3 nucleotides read TGTGCCAGCAGCCAGAGAATAGCGGCACAAGAGACCCAGTACTTC. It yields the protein CASSQRIAAQETQYF.

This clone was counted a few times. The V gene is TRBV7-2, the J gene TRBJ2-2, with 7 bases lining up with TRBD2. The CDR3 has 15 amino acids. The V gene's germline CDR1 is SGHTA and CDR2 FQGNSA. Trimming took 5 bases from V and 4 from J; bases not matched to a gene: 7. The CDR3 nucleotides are TGTGCCAGCAGCATGAGCCTAGCGGCCACCGGGGAGCTGTTTTTT. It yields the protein CASSMSLAATGELFF.

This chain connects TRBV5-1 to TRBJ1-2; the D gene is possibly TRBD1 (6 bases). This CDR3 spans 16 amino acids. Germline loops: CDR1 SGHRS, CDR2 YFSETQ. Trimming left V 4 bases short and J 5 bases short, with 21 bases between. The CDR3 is CASSALAGGQLYGYTF. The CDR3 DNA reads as TGCGCCAGCAGCGCGTTAGCCGGGGGGCAGTTGTATGGCTACACCTTC. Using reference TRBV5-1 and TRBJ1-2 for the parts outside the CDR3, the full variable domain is KAGVTQTPRYLIKTRGQQVTLSCSPISGHRSVSWYQQTPGQGLQFLFEYFSETQRNKGNFPGRFSGRQFSNSRSEMNVSTLELGDSALYLCASSALAGGQLYGYTFGSGTRLTVV.

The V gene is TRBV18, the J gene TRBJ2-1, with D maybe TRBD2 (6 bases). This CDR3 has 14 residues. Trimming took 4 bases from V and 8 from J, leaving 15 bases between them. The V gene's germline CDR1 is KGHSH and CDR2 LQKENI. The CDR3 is CASSREPGGYEQFF. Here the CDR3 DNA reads TGTGCCAGCTCACGGGAGCCCGGGGGATATGAGCAGTTCTTC.

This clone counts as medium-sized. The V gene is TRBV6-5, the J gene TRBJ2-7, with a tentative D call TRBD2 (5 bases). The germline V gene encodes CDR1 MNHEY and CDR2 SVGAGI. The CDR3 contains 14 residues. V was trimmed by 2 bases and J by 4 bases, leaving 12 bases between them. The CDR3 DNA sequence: TGTGCCAGCAGTTACGGGAGTGGAAGGTACGAGCAGTACTTC. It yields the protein CASSYGSGRYEQYF.

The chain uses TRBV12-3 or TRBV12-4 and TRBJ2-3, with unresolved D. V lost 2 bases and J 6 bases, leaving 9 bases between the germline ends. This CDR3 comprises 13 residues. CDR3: CASSLSFHDTQYF. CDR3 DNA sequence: TGTGCCAGCAGTTTAAGCTTCCACGATACGCAGTATTTT.

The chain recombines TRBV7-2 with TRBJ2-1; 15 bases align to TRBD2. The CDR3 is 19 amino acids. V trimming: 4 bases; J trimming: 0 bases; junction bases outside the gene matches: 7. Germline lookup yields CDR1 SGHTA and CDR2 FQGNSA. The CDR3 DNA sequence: TGTGCCAGCAGCTCCCCCGGGACTAGCGGGAGGAGCTCCTACAATGAGCAGTTCTTC. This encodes CASSSPGTSGRSSYNEQFF.

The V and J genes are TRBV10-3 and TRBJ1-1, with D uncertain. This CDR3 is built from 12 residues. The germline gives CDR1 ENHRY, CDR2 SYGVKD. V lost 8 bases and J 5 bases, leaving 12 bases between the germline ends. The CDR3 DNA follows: TGTGCCATCTTAAGGTTAGGTACTGAAGCTTTCTTT. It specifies CAILRLGTEAFF.

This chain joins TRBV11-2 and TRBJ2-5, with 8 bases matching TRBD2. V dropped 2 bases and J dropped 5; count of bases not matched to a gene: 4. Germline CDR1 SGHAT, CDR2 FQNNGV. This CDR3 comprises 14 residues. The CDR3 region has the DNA TGTGCCAGCAGCTTAACCCCGGGGGGGGAGACCCAGTACTTC. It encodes CASSLTPGGETQYF. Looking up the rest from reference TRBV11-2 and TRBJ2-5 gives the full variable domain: EAGVAQSPRYKIIEKRQSVAFWCNPISGHATLYWYQQILGQGPKLLIQFQNNGVVDDSQLPKDRFSAERLKGVDSTLKIQPAKLEDSAVYLCASSLTPGGETQYFGPGTRLLVL.

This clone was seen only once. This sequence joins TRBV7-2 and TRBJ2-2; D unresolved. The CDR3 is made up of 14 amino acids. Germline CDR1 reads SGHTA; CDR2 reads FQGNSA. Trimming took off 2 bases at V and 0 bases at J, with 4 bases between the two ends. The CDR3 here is CASSLRSNTGELFF. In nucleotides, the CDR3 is TGTGCCAGCAGCTTAAGGTCGAACACCGGGGAGCTGTTTTTT.

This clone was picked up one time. This chain's CDR3 is CAWSVGAATNEKLFF. The DNA of the CDR3 is TGTGCCTGGAGTGTAGGGGCAGCCACTAATGAAAAACTGTTTTTT. The chain recombines TRBV30 with TRBJ1-4; a possible D gene is TRBD1 (5 bases). The V gene's germline CDR1 is GTSNPN and CDR2 SVGIG (reference sequence). With 0 bases removed from V and 2 bases from J, the gap between germline ends came to 10 bases. The CDR3 is 15 residues long.